This is a list of T cell receptor beta chains from one sample in a study of T cells after yellow fever vaccination. A single record per CDR3 protein comes from TCRdb applying MiXCR to the 5' RACE reads. The table has around 300,000 distinct CDR3 sequences, 10% to 15% seen once. Source: CD4+ T cells sorted from PBMCs, taken 45 days after the yellow fever booster vaccination. The receptors originated from a man aged 25-40 years who received the YFV17D yellow fever vaccine. The CDR3 runs from the conserved cysteine through the conserved F or W. A D gene is named only where the DNA matches it firmly. Size is omitted from some rows. Given values are once, few, many or a class for expanded clones.

few TRBJ1-6 NA TRBV4-2 TGTGCCAGCAGCCAAGAAGGCTGGGTGGGGTCGGCACCATATAATTCACCCCTCCACTTT CASSQEGWVGSAPYNSPLHF
few TRBJ2-7 TRBD2 TRBV20-1 TGCAGTGCGGTAGCGGGAGGCCCCTCGAACGAGCAGTACTTC CSAVAGGPSNEQYF
NA TRBJ2-6 TRBD2 TRBV5-1 TGCGCCAGCAGCTGGAGGAGCGGGAGGGATGGGGCCAACGTCCTGACTTTC CASSWRSGRDGANVLTF
many TRBJ2-5 NA TRBV5-4 TGTGCCAGCAGCTTGGGAACAGCTCAAGAGACCCAGTACTTC CASSLGTAQETQYF
few TRBJ2-2 TRBD2 TRBV20-1 TGCAGTGCTCGTCTAGCGGGAACCGGGGAGCTGTTTTTT CSARLAGTGELFF
many TRBJ2-7 NA TRBV6-5 TGTGCCAGCAGTTACCGTCAAGGGGCCTACGAGCAGTACTTC CASSYRQGAYEQYF
NA TRBJ2-2 NA TRBV5-1 TGCGCCAGCGAGTGGCACGCCGGTGGCGGGGAGCTGTTTTTT CASEWHAGGGELFF
NA TRBJ1-5 TRBD1 TRBV20-1 TGCAGTGCTAGAGCCGGGACAGGGTTTAGTCAGCCCCAGCATTTT CSARAGTGFSQPQHF
few TRBJ2-3 NA TRBV7-9 TGTGCCAGCACTAACGCAGATACGCAGTATTTT CASTNADTQYF
few TRBJ2-1 TRBD2 TRBV11-2 TGTGCCAGCAGCACCGGACTAGCTTACAATGAGCAGTTCTTC CASSTGLAYNEQFF
NA TRBJ2-7 TRBD2 TRBV5-1 TGCGCCAGCAGCTTTGGGACTAGTAGTTACGAGCAGTACTTC CASSFGTSSYEQYF
many TRBJ2-7 NA TRBV5-1 TGCGCCAGCAGCCGAGGGGACGTAGCCTACGAGCAGTACTTC CASSRGDVAYEQYF
NA TRBJ2-1 NA TRBV11-2 TGTGCCAGCAGCTTAGTCCTGGTACCGGGACAAGACTACAATGAGCAGTTCTTC CASSLVLVPGQDYNEQFF
NA TRBJ2-2 TRBD2 TRBV4-3 TGCGCCAGCAGCCAAGTCATCACTAGCGGGATTAGTGGGGAGCTGTTTTTT CASSQVITSGISGELFF
few TRBJ2-3 TRBD2 TRBV5-1 TGCGCCAGCAGCTTGGGGACTAGGTACGATACGCAGTATTTT CASSLGTRYDTQYF
NA TRBJ2-1 NA TRBV24-1 TGTGCCACCAGTTCACTAAGCCAGGGCAATGAGCAGTTCTTC CATSSLSQGNEQFF
NA TRBJ2-7 NA TRBV3-1 TGTGCCAGCAGCCAGACAGTACCCTCCTACGAGCAGTACTTC CASSQTVPSYEQYF
NA TRBJ1-1 NA TRBV7-2 TGTGCCAGCAGCTTAGCGGGGACGGGGAACACTGAAGCTTTCTTT CASSLAGTGNTEAFF
NA TRBJ1-1 NA TRBV3-1 TGTGCCAGCAGCCCATCGGGGGAGAGGAACACTGAAGCTTTCTTT CASSPSGERNTEAFF
NA TRBJ2-4 NA TRBV20-1 TGCAGTGCTAGAAGGCGACAGGACTCCGCCAAAAACATTCAGTACTTC CSARRRQDSAKNIQYF
few TRBJ1-5 NA TRBV11-2 TGTGCCAGCAGCTCCGCAGGGGCCCGAGGTCAGCCCCAGCATTTT CASSSAGARGQPQHF
few TRBJ2-7 NA TRBV20-1 TGCAGTGCTAGGTTAGAAGAGCAGTACTTC CSARLEEQYF
NA TRBJ2-5 NA TRBV20-1 TGCAGTACCAGACCAGGGGAGACCCAGTACTTC CSTRPGETQYF
NA TRBJ2-5 NA TRBV10-3 TGTGCCATCAGTGCGAAGACTCAAGAGACCCAGTACTTC CAISAKTQETQYF
few TRBJ2-7 TRBD2 TRBV28 TGTGCCAGCAGTTTACCCCCCCTCCTAGCGGGAGGCTACGAGCAGTACTTC CASSLPPLLAGGYEQYF